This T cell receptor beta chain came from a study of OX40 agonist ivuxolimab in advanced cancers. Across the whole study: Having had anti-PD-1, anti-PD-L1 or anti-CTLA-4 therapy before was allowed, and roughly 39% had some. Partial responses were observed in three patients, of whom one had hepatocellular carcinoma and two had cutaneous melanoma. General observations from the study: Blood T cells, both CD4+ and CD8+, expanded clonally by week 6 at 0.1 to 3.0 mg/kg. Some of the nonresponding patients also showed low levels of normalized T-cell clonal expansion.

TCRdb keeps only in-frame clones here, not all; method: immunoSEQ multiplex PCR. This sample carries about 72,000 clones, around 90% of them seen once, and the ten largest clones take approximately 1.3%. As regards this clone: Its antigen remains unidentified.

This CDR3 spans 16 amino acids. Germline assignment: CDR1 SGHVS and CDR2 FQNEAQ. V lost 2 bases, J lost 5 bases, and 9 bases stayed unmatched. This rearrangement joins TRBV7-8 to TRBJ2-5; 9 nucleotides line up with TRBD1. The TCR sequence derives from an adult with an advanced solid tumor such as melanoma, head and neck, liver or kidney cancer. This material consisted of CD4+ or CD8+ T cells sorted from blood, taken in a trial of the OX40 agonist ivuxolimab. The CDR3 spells CASSLSLTGGLETQYF. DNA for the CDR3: TGTGCCAGCAGCTTAAGTTTGACAGGGGGTTTGGAGACCCAGTACTTC.